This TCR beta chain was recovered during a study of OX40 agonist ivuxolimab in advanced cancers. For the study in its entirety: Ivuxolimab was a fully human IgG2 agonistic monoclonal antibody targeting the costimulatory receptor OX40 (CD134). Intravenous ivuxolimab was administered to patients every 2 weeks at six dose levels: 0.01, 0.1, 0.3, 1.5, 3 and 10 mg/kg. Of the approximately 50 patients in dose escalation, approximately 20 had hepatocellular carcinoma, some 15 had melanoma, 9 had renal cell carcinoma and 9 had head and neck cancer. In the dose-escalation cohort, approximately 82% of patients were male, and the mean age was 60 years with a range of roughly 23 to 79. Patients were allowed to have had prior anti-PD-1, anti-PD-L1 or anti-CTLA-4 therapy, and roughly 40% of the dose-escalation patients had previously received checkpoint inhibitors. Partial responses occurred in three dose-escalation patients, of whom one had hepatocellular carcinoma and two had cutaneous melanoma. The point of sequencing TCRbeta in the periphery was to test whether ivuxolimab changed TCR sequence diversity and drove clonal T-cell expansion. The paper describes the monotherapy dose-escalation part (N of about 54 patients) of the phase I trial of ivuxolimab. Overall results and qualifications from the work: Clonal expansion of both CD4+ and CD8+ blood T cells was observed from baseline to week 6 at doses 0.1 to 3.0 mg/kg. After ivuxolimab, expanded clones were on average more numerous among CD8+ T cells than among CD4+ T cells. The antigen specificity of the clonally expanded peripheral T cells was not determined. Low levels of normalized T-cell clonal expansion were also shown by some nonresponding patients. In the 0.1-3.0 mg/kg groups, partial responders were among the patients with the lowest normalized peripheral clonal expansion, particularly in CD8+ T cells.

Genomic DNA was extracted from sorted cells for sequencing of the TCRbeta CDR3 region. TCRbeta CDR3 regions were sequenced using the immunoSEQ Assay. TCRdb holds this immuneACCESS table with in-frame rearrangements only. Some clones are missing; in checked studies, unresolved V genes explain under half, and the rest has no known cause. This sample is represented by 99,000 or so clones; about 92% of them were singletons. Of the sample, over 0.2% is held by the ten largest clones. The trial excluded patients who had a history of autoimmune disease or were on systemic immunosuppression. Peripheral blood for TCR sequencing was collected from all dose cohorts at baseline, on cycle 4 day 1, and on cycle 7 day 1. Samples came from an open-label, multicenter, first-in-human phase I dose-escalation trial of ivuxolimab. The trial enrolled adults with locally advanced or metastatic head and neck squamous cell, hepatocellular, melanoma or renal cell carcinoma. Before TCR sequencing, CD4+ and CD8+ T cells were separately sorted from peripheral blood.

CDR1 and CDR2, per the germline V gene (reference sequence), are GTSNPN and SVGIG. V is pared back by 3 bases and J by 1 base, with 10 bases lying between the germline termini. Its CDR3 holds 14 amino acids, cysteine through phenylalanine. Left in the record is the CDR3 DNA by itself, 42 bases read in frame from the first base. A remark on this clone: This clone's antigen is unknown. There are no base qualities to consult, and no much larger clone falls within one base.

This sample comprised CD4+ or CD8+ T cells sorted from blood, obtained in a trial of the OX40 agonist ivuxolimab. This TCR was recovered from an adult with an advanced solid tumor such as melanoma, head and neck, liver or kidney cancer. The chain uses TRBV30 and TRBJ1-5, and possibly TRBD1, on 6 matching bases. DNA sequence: TGTGCCTGGAGCTCGGGACACAGCAATCAGCCCCAGCATTTT. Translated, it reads CAWSSGHSNQPQHF. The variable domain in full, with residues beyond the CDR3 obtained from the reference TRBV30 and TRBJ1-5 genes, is SQTIHQWPATLVQPVGSPLSLECTVEGTSNPNLYWYRQAAGRGLQLLFYSVGIGQISSEVPQNLSASRPQDRQFILSSKKLLLSDSGFYLCAWSSGHSNQPQHFGDGTRLSIL.